The rows below give T cell receptor beta chains drawn from one sample of a study of blood T cell repertoires in COVID-19. The assay was immunoSEQ multiplex PCR, and TCRdb's table has in-frame clones only and misses some. The table shows roughly 170,000 clones, with roughly 86% occurring only once. Input material: peripheral blood. These receptors all come from a man between 35 and 55 years old who had recovered from COVID-19. The CDR3 runs from the conserved cysteine through the conserved F or W. Fields, in order: J gene, V gene, CDR3 protein.

TRBJ1-2,TRBV4-2,CASSQRPGTAMMIYGYTF
TRBJ2-5,TRBV29-1,CSALRTFQETQYF
TRBJ1-1,TRBV2,CASRQAIANTEAFF
TRBJ2-6,TRBV10-3,CAIRDPGQPFSGANVLTF
TRBJ2-3,TRBV3-1/TRBV3-2,CASSQAGTSGGASDTQYF
TRBJ1-5,TRBV6-1,CASSEGRGSNQPQHF
TRBJ2-3,TRBV5-8,CASSRGSGSSPTDTQYF
TRBJ2-1,TRBV7-9,CASSLGSYNEQFF
TRBJ2-7,TRBV7-9,CASSSGLAGPDEQYF
TRBJ2-7,TRBV5-1,CASSIDPPGQGINEQYF
TRBJ2-7,TRBV9,CASSVGASGITYEQYF
TRBJ2-3,TRBV7-3,CASSLTPTSGGEDTQYF
TRBJ1-2,TRBV28,CASTLQGRGGYTF
TRBJ2-7,TRBV5-1,CASSPGTFSYEQYF
TRBJ2-3,TRBV7-6,CASSLAPPSGGSTDTQYF
TRBJ1-2,TRBV7-9,CASSLTDREDGYTF
TRBJ2-1,TRBV7-3,CASSLDAGLAGVGEQFF
TRBJ1-4,TRBV7-8,CASSLDPTGGGKLFF
TRBJ2-3,TRBV5-4,CASSLIGEAQYF
TRBJ2-1,TRBV28,CASSSPRGEQFF
TRBJ2-1,TRBV11-2,CASSPDRARNEQFF
TRBJ2-1,TRBV24-1,CATSDPGLAGGNEQFF
TRBJ1-1,TRBV7-9,CASSTQTGNTEAFF
TRBJ2-7,TRBV4-1,CASSQGTSYEQYF
TRBJ1-3,TRBV3-1/TRBV3-2,CASSQAGGLGNTIYF
TRBJ2-7,TRBV7-8,CASSSTPSGLAGPHYEQYF
TRBJ2-1,TRBV6-1,CASSEAGQGGDEQFF
TRBJ2-1,TRBV5-1,CASSGGRVGVNEQFF
TRBJ2-5,TRBV7-8,CASRPTSGKETQYF
TRBJ1-2,TRBV6-2/TRBV6-3,CASSSIEGYTF
TRBJ2-1,TRBV7-2,CASTQLQGGEQFF
TRBJ2-3,TRBV28,CASSLGLASKYF
TRBJ1-1,TRBV5-1,CASSLSQLNTEAFF
TRBJ2-7,TRBV30,CAWKRGQSYEQYF
TRBJ1-5,TRBV11-2,CASSLTQENQPQHF
TRBJ2-1,TRBV11-3,CASSPWASGGQYNEQFF
TRBJ2-7,TRBV4-2,CASSQVYGQPTLGYEQYF
TRBJ2-2,TRBV5-1,CASSPTDRGPTNTGELFF
TRBJ2-5,TRBV5-1,CASSLRREGETQYF
TRBJ1-2,TRBV30,CAWSLRPAYGYTF
TRBJ1-5,TRBV6-2/TRBV6-3,CASSSRGSQPQHF